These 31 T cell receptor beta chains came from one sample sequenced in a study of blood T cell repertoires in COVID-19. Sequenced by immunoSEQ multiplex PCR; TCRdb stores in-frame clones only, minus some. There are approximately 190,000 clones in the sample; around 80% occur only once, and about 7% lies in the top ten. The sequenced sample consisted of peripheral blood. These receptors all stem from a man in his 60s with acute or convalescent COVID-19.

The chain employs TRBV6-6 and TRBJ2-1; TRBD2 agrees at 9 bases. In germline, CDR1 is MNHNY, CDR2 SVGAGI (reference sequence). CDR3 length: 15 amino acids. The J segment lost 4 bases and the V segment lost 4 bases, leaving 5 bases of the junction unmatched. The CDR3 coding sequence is TGTGCCAGCAGTTCCCGGGCGGGGGGGTACAATGAGCAGTTCTTC. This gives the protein CASSSRAGGYNEQFF.

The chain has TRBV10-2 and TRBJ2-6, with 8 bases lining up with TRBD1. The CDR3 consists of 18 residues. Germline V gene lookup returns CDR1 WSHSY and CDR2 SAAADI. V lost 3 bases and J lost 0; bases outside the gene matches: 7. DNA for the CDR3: TGCGCCAGCAGTGACCCCAGGGGGCGGACCTCTGGGGCCAACGTCCTGACTTTC. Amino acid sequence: CASSDPRGRTSGANVLTF.

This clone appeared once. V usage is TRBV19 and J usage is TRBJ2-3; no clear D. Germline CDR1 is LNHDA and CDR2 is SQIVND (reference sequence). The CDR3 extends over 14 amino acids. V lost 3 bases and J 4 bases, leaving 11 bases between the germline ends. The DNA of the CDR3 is TGTGCCAGTAGTATGTCGGGTTCCCCAGATACGCAGTATTTT. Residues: CASSMSGSPDTQYF.

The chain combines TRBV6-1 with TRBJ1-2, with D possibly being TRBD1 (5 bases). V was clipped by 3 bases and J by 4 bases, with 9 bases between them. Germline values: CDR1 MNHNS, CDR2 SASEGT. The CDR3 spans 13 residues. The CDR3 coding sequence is TGTGCCAGCAGTGATCGGGGGTTCTATGGCTACACCTTC. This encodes CASSDRGFYGYTF.

Here the CDR3 reads CASSQGGLNQPQHF. The CDR3 coding sequence is TGTGCCAGCAGCCAAGGGGGACTCAATCAGCCCCAGCATTTT. The chain carries TRBV3-1 (or the pseudogene TRBV3-2) and TRBJ1-5; TRBD1 is a possible D gene (5 bases). V was clipped by 1 base and J by 3 bases, with 7 bases between them. Germline lookup yields CDR1 LGHDT and CDR2 YNNKEL (reference sequence). The CDR3 extends over 14 amino acids.

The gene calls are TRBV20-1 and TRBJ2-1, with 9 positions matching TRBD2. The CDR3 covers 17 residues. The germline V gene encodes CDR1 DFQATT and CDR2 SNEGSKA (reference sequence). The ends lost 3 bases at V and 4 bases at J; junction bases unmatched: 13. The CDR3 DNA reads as TGCAGTGCTAGTGAACCGAGCGGGAGGTCCAAATACAATGAGCAGTTCTTC. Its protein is CSASEPSGRSKYNEQFF.

DNA for the CDR3: TGTGCCAGCAGTGAGAAGGGAGTCGGAGACGAGCAGTACTTC. This gives the protein CASSEKGVGDEQYF. The chain combines TRBV2 with TRBJ2-7, with TRBD2 as a possible D gene (5 bases). Per germline, CDR1 SNHLY and CDR2 FYNNEI. Deletions cut 3 bases from V and 5 bases from J, with 14 bases between. This CDR3 has 14 residues.

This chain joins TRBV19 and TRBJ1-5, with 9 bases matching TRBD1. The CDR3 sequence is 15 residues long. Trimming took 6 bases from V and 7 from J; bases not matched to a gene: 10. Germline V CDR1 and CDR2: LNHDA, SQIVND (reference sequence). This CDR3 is CASREVTGGRQPQHF. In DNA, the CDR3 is TGTGCCAGTAGAGAGGTTACAGGGGGCCGGCAGCCCCAGCATTTT.

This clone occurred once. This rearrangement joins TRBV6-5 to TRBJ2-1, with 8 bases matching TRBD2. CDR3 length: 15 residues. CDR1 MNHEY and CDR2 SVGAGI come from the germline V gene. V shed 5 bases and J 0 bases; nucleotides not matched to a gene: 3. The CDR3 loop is CASSRLAFSYNEQFF. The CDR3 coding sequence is TGTGCCAGCAGTCGACTAGCGTTCTCCTACAATGAGCAGTTCTTC.

The DNA for the CDR3 is TGTGCCAGCAAGGAAAGGACCGGTCCCGGGGACATTCAGTACTTC. Translated: CASKERTGPGDIQYF. The chain combines TRBV6-6 with TRBJ2-4, with a tentative D call TRBD2 (5 bases). The germline V and J ends were trimmed by 7 bases and 8 bases, with 21 bases remaining between them. Germline V CDR1 and CDR2: MNHNY, SVGAGI (reference sequence). The CDR3 has 15 amino acids.

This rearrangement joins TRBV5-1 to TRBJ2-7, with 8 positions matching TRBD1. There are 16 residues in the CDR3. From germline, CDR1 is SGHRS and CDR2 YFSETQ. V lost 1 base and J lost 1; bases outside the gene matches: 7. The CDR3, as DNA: TGCGCCAGCAGCTTGATGGCAGGGGGCGCGTCCTACGAGCAGTACTTC. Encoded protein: CASSLMAGGASYEQYF. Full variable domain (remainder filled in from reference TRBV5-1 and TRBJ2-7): KAGVTQTPRYLIKTRGQQVTLSCSPISGHRSVSWYQQTPGQGLQFLFEYFSETQRNKGNFPGRFSGRQFSNSRSEMNVSTLELGDSALYLCASSLMAGGASYEQYFGPGTRLTVT.

CDR3 coding DNA: TGTGCCAGCAGCTTAGTTGTTCGGGGGGGGCACAATGAGCAGTTCTTC. This sequence encodes CASSLVVRGGHNEQFF. This chain joins TRBV7-2 and TRBJ2-1, with TRBD2 matching 8 bases. The CDR3 length is 16 residues. In germline, CDR1 is SGHTA, CDR2 FQGNSA. Trimming at V came to 1 base and at J to 5 bases, leaving 7 bases not matched to a gene.

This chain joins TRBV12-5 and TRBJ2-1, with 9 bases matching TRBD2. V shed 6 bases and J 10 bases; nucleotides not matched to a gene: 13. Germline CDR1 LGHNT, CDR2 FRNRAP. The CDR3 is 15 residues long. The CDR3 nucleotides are TGTGCTAGTGGCAACGGTCGGGCGGGGGGGCGCGAGCAGTTCTTC. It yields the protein CASGNGRAGGREQFF.

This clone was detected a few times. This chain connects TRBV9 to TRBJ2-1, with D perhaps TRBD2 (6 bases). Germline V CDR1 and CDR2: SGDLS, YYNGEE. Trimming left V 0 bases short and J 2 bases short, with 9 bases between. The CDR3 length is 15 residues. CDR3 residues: CASSVAGSPYNEQFF. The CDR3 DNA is TGTGCCAGCAGCGTAGCCGGGAGCCCCTACAATGAGCAGTTCTTC.

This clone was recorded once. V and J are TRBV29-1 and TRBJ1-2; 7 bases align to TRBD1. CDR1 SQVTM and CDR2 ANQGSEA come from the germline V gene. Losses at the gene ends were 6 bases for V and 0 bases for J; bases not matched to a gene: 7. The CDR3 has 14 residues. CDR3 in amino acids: CSVGDSPTNYGYTF. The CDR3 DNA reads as TGCAGCGTGGGGGACAGCCCAACTAACTATGGCTACACCTTC.

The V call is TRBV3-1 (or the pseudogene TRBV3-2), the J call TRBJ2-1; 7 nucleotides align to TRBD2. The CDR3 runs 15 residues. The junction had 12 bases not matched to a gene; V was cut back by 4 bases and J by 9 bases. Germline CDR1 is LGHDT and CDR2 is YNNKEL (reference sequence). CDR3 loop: CASSPRLAVTIEQFF. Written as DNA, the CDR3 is TGTGCCAGCAGCCCCCGACTAGCCGTCACTATTGAGCAGTTCTTC.

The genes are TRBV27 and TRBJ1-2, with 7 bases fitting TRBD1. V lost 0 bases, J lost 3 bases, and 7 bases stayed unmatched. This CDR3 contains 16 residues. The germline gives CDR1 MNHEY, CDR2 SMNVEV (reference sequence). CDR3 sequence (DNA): TGTGCCAGCAGTTTATCGGCCCGGACAGGTCACTATGGCTACACCTTC. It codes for CASSLSARTGHYGYTF.

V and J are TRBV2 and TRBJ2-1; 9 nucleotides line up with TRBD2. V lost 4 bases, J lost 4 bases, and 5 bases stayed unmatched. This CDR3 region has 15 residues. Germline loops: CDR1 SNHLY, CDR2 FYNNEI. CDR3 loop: CASSGRAGGYNEQFF. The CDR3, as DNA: TGTGCCAGCAGTGGGCGAGCGGGGGGTTACAATGAGCAGTTCTTC. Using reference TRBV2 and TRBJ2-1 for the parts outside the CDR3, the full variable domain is EPEVTQTPSHQVTQMGQEVILRCVPISNHLYFYWYRQILGQKVEFLVSFYNNEISEKSEIFDDQFSVERPDGSNFTLKIRSTKLEDSAMYFCASSGRAGGYNEQFFGPGTRLTVL.

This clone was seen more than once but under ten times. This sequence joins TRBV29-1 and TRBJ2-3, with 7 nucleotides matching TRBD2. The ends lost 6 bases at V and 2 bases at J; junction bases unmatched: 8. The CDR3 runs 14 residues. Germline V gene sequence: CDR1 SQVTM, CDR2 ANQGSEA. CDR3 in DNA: TGCAGCGTCCATACAGCGGGGAACACAGATACGCAGTATTTT. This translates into CSVHTAGNTDTQYF.

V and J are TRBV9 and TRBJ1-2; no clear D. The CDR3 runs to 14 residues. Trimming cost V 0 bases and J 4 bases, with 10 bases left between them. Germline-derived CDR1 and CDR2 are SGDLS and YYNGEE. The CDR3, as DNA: TGTGCCAGCAGCGTAGAGAGGGTCGGCTATGGCTACACCTTC. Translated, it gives CASSVERVGYGYTF.

CDR3 DNA sequence: TGTGCCACCAGTGACTTGGACGGGTATCAGCCCCAGCATTTT. Translation: CATSDLDGYQPQHF. The genes are TRBV24-1 and TRBJ1-5; no reliable D call. The CDR3 has 14 amino acids. Trimming shortened V by 4 bases and J by 5 bases, and 11 bases separated the two germline ends. CDR1 is KGHDR and CDR2 is SFDVKD in the germline V gene.

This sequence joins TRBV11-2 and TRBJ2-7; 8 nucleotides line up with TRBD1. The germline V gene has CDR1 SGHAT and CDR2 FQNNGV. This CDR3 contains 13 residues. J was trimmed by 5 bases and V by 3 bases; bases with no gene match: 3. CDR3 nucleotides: TGTGCCAGCAGCTTCAGGACAGGGAACGAGCAGTACTTC. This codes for CASSFRTGNEQYF.

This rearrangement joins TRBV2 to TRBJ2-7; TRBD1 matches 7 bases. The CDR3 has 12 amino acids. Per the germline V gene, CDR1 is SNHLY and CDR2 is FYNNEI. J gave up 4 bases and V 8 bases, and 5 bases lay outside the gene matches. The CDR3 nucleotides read TGTGCCAGCGGGGACAGACTGTACGAGCAGTACTTC. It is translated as CASGDRLYEQYF.

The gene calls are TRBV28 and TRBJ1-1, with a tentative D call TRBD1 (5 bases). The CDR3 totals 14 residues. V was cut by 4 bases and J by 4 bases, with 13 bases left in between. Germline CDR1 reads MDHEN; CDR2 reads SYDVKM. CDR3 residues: CASSWAGLFTEAFF. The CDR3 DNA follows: TGTGCCAGCAGTTGGGCAGGGTTGTTCACTGAAGCTTTCTTT.

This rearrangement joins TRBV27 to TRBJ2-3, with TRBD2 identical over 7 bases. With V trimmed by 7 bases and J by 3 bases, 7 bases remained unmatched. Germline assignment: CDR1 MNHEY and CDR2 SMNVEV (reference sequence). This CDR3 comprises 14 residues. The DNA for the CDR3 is TGTGCCAGCAAGGGTAGCGGGTGGACAGATACGCAGTATTTT. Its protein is CASKGSGWTDTQYF.

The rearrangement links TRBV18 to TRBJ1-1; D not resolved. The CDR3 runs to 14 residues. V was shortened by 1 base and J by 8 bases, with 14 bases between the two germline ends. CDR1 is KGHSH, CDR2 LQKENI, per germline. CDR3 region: CASSPLSGVVEAFF. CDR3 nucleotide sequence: TGTGCCAGCTCACCACTCTCAGGCGTTGTAGAAGCTTTCTTT. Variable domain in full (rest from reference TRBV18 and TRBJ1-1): NAGVMQNPRHLVRRRGQEARLRCSPMKGHSHVYWYRQLPEEGLKFMVYLQKENIIDESGMPKERFSAEFPKEGPSILRIQQVVRGDSAAYFCASSPLSGVVEAFFGQGTRLTVV.

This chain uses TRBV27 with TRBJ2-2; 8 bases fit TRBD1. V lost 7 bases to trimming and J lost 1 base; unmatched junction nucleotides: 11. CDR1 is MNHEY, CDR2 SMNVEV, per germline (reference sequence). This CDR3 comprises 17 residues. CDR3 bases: TGTGCCAGCAAAGACAGGGGAAGTCTTAGGAACACCGGGGAGCTGTTTTTT. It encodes CASKDRGSLRNTGELFF.

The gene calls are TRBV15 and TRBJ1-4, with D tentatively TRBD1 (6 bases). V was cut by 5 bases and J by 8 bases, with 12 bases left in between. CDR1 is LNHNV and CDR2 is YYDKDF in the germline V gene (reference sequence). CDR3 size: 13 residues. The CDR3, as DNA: TGTGCCACCAGCGAACAGGGCGGGGAAAAACTGTTTTTT. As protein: CATSEQGGEKLFF. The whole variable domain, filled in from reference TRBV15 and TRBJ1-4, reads DAMVIQNPRYQVTQFGKPVTLSCSQTLNHNVMYWYQQKSSQAPKLLFHYYDKDFNNEADTPDNFQSRRPNTSFCFLDIRSPGLGDTAMYLCATSEQGGEKLFFGSGTQLSVL.

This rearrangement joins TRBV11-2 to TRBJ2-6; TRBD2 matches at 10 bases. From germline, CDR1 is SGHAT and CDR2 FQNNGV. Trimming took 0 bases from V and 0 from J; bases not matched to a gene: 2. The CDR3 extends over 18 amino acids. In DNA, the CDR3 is TGTGCCAGCAGCTTAGAACTAGCGGGGTACTCTGGGGCCAACGTCCTGACTTTC. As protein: CASSLELAGYSGANVLTF.

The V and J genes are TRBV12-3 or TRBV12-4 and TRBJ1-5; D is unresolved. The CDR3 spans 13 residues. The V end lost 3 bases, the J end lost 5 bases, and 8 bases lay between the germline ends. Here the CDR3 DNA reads TGTGCCAGCAGTTTGCGTTTCGATCAGCCCCAGCATTTT. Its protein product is CASSLRFDQPQHF.

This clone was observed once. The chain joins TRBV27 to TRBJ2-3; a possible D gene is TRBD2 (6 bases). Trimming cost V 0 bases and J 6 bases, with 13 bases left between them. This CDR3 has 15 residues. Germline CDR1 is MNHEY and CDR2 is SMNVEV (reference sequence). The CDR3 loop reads CASSLSLAARDTQYF. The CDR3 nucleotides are TGTGCCAGCAGTTTATCACTAGCCGCCCGGGATACGCAGTATTTT.